A single sample gave rise to the 15 T cell receptor beta chains below, sequenced in a study of blood T cells in healthy people across ages. The use of a sample-barcoded 5' primer and a J-beta primer mix characterized a second PCR of about 7 to 12 cycles. MiXCR, run by TCRdb on the 5' RACE reads, gives a single entry per CDR3 protein. The sample lists about 1.6 million distinct CDR3 sequences, roughly 30% occurring once. The sequenced sample was blood. Source of these receptors: a woman in her 30s in good health.

Only a few counts were recorded for this clonotype. The chain combines TRBV20-1 with TRBJ2-1; TRBD2 aligns across 9 bases. Trimming cost V 0 bases and J 8 bases; bases outside gene matches: 14. The V gene's germline CDR1 is DFQATT and CDR2 SNEGSKA (reference sequence). CDR3 length: 17 residues. CDR3 sequence reads: CSARDPGLAGVVDEQFF. The CDR3 bases are TGCAGTGCTAGAGATCCTGGATTAGCGGGAGTAGTGGATGAGCAGTTCTTC.

This chain connects TRBV5-1 to TRBJ2-3; D ambiguous. The V gene lost 0 bases and the J gene lost 3 bases, with 14 bases spanning the gap. From germline, CDR1 is SGHRS and CDR2 YFSETQ. The CDR3 length is 16 residues. CDR3 sequence (DNA): TGCGCCAGCAGCTTGGGGGTCTTGGGGTGGACAGATACGCAGTATTTT. Residues: CASSLGVLGWTDTQYF. Together with reference TRBV5-1 and TRBJ2-3, the CDR3 gives the full variable domain: KAGVTQTPRYLIKTRGQQVTLSCSPISGHRSVSWYQQTPGQGLQFLFEYFSETQRNKGNFPGRFSGRQFSNSRSEMNVSTLELGDSALYLCASSLGVLGWTDTQYFGPGTRLTVL.

A few counts support this clonotype. V gene TRBV29-1 combines with J gene TRBJ2-2; D not resolved. Trimming took 5 bases from V and 8 from J, leaving 12 bases between them. The CDR3 loop spans 12 amino acids. In germline, CDR1 is SQVTM, CDR2 ANQGSEA. CDR3 region: CSVRLATGELFF. The CDR3 region has the DNA TGCAGCGTTCGTCTCGCCACGGGGGAGCTGTTTTTT.

A note on this clonotype: At one end, the junction sequence differs from germline, possibly due to a read error. The chain couples TRBV9 to TRBJ2-3; 9 nucleotides match TRBD1. Germline V lookup: CDR1 SGDLS, CDR2 YYNGEE. This CDR3 contains 15 residues. CDR3 in DNA: TGTGCCAGCAGCAGGGGACAGGGAAAGGCAGATGCGCAGTATTTT. As protein: CASSRGQGKADAQYF.

This clonotype was observed a single time. This chain connects TRBV7-9 to TRBJ1-1; D is possibly TRBD1 (6 bases). This CDR3 comprises 16 residues. Germline loops: CDR1 SEHNR, CDR2 FQNEAQ (reference sequence). Trimming cost V 6 bases and J 1 base, with 18 bases left between them. The CDR3 loop is CASSSPALTGNTEAFF. Here the CDR3 DNA reads TGTGCCAGCAGTTCGCCTGCCCTGACAGGGAACACTGAAGCTTTCTTT.

The V call is TRBV20-1, the J call TRBJ2-5; D gene unclear. The V gene's germline CDR1 is DFQATT and CDR2 SNEGSKA (reference sequence). V lost 3 bases and J 7 bases, leaving 6 bases between the germline ends. The CDR3 is 10 residues long. CDR3 sequence: CSASVGTQYF. The CDR3 DNA reads TGCAGTGCTAGCGTAGGGACCCAGTACTTC.

Ten or more counts support this clonotype. The V and J genes are TRBV29-1 and TRBJ1-1; tentatively, D is TRBD1 (6 bases). Germline CDR1 is SQVTM and CDR2 is ANQGSEA. This CDR3 is 14 amino acids long. V was clipped by 2 bases and J by 0 bases, with 10 bases between them. CDR3 region: CSVETGPVNTEAFF. The CDR3 nucleotides read TGCAGCGTTGAAACAGGGCCGGTGAACACTGAAGCTTTCTTT. Using reference TRBV29-1 and TRBJ1-1 for the parts outside the CDR3, the full variable domain is SAVISQKPSRDICQRGTSLTIQCQVDSQVTMMFWYRQQPGQSLTLIATANQGSEATYESGFVIDKFPISRPNLTFSTLTVSNMSPEDSSIYLCSVETGPVNTEAFFGQGTRLTVV.

This clonotype was seen only a few times. The chain couples TRBV4-1 to TRBJ2-7; 9 bases are shared with TRBD1. The CDR3 is 15 amino acids. Germline V gives CDR1 MGHRA, CDR2 YSYEKL. Losses at the gene ends were 4 bases for V and 6 bases for J; bases not matched to a gene: 10. The CDR3 protein is CASSPLQGAKGEQYF. The CDR3, as DNA: TGCGCCAGCAGCCCCCTACAGGGGGCCAAAGGCGAGCAGTACTTC.

The CDR3 DNA follows: TGTGCCAGCAGCTCTCCGATGCTAGCGGGAGGGCCGGCAGATACGCAGTATTTT. This translates into CASSSPMLAGGPADTQYF. The chain joins TRBV9 to TRBJ2-3; 12 positions match TRBD2. After removal of 4 bases from V and 4 bases from J, the junction contained 13 bases not matched to a gene. The CDR3 is made up of 18 amino acids. Looked up from germline, CDR1 is SGDLS and CDR2 is YYNGEE.

This clonotype has just a few counts. The V call is TRBV4-1, the J call TRBJ2-5; maybe TRBD2 (6 bases). Trimming pared 1 base from V and 10 bases from J, leaving 19 bases between. This CDR3 is built from 15 residues. Germline CDR1 MGHRA, CDR2 YSYEKL. CDR3 in amino acids: CASSQASGPSPDQYF. The CDR3 DNA reads as TGCGCCAGCAGCCAAGCAAGCGGGCCGTCCCCGGACCAGTACTTC.

A few counts support this clonotype. The chain links TRBV9 to TRBJ1-2, with no clear D. Trimming cost V 0 bases and J 6 bases, with 18 bases left between them. Germline-derived CDR1 and CDR2 are SGDLS and YYNGEE. This CDR3 region has 16 residues. This CDR3 is CASSVDKVGLSHGYTF. In DNA form, the CDR3 reads TGTGCCAGCAGCGTAGACAAGGTCGGTTTATCACATGGCTACACCTTC.

This chain connects TRBV20-1 to TRBJ1-2; no clear D. The CDR3 has 12 residues. The V end was cut by 7 bases, the J end by 13 bases, with 22 bases between. Looked up from germline, CDR1 is DFQATT and CDR2 is SNEGSKA (reference sequence). The CDR3: CSGSDGPLSATF. In nucleotides, the CDR3 is TGCAGTGGGTCGGACGGTCCGTTGAGTGCCACCTTC.

CDR3 loop: CASSLGGGYERYF. The CDR3, as DNA: TGTGCCAGCAGCTTAGGGGGAGGATACGAGCGGTACTTC. V and J are TRBV7-9 and TRBJ2-5; D is possibly TRBD2 (6 bases). Trimming left V 1 base short and J 13 bases short, with 16 bases between. Looked up from germline, CDR1 is SEHNR and CDR2 is FQNEAQ (reference sequence). The CDR3 spans 13 residues.

This chain connects TRBV9 to TRBJ2-2, with D perhaps TRBD2 (7 bases). The germline V gene has CDR1 SGDLS and CDR2 YYNGEE. The CDR3 sequence is 16 residues long. Trimming removed 0 bases from V and 7 bases from J, with 16 bases in between. The CDR3 spells CASSVDGGPFHGELFF. CDR3 in DNA: TGTGCCAGCAGCGTAGACGGGGGGCCGTTCCACGGGGAGCTGTTTTTT.

This clonotype was recorded only once. This chain joins TRBV2 and TRBJ2-5; D is unresolved. The DNA end lines up better with TRBJ2-7; the J call may be wrong. The CDR3 is 13 amino acids. Looked up from germline, CDR1 is SNHLY and CDR2 is FYNNEI. CDR3 loop: CASATVRGYEQYF. CDR3 DNA sequence: TGTGCCAGCGCAACAGTTCGCGGCTACGAGCAGTACTTC.